This paragraph reports one T cell receptor (beta chain). The record originates from a study of blood T cell repertoires in COVID-19. At the level of the study: In each case, the material was cDNA or gDNA derived from T cells, B-cell-depleted T cells, or PBMCs.

Using immunoSEQ multiplex PCR, the repertoire was profiled, and TCRdb retains in-frame clones only, with some absent. The table lists approximately 55,000 clones, around 83% of them singletons. Germline V CDR1 and CDR2: SGHNT, YYREEE (reference sequence). V gave up 1 base and J gave up 4 bases, with 11 bases separating them. The CDR3 length is 14 residues. Recruited during active infection, patients (from Seattle) were subsequently followed longitudinally. Sequencing was carried out using peripheral blood. The source is a man aged 25 to 40 with COVID-19, enrolled during active disease. The V gene is TRBV5-4, the J gene TRBJ1-1; TRBD1 might be the D (6 bases). CDR3 region: CASSLKGDFTEAFF. CDR3 nucleotide sequence: TGTGCCAGCAGCTTGAAGGGGGATTTCACTGAAGCTTTCTTT.